The 23 T cell receptor beta chains below all came from one sample that was sequenced in a study of blood T cell repertoires in COVID-19. Here immunoSEQ multiplex PCR was the method, and the copy in TCRdb shows in-frame clones only, minus some. The sample contains 300,000 to 400,000 clones, around 88% of which appear only once. Sequencing used peripheral blood. Receptors were obtained from a man under 40 with active or convalescent COVID-19.

The CDR3 DNA reads TGTGCCACGACTCAATTTCCAGGGTCCCTTAGCAATCAGCCCCAGCATTTT. This sequence encodes CATTQFPGSLSNQPQHF. The J gene is TRBJ1-5, the V gene TRBV24-1, with D possibly being TRBD1 (5 bases). V gave up 10 bases and J gave up 0 bases, with 21 bases separating them. Germline-derived CDR1 and CDR2 are KGHDR and SFDVKD. This CDR3 is 17 amino acids long.

The CDR3: CASSFIGGVNEQFF. CDR3 nucleotides: TGTGCCAGCAGCTTTATCGGGGGGGTTAATGAGCAGTTCTTC. The V gene is TRBV11-3, the J gene TRBJ2-1; TRBD2 agrees at 8 bases. The length of the CDR3 is 14 residues. The germline gives CDR1 SGHNT, CDR2 YENEEA. J gave up 7 bases and V 3 bases, and 5 bases lay outside the gene matches.

The chain carries TRBV4-1 and TRBJ1-2; D is unresolved. The germline V gene has CDR1 MGHRA and CDR2 YSYEKL. V was cut by 2 bases and J by 4 bases, with 20 bases left in between. This CDR3 has 17 residues. The CDR3 bases are TGCGCCAGCAGCCAAAGGGAGGTTTTAGGGCAAGTCTATGGCTACACCTTC. It specifies CASSQREVLGQVYGYTF.

The chain joins TRBV18 to TRBJ2-7; TRBD1 matches 10 bases. V lost 1 base and J lost 2; bases outside the gene matches: 5. Germline-derived CDR1 and CDR2 are KGHSH and LQKENI. The CDR3 length is 16 residues. This CDR3 is CASSPRGTGVAYEQYF. CDR3 coding DNA: TGTGCCAGCTCACCACGCGGGACAGGGGTGGCCTACGAGCAGTACTTC.

V and J are TRBV30 and TRBJ1-2, with D uncertain. V was trimmed by 5 bases and J by 8 bases, leaving 12 bases between them. The CDR3 consists of 11 residues. Germline V gene sequence: CDR1 GTSNPN, CDR2 SVGIG (reference sequence). The DNA of the CDR3 is TGTGCCTGGGTTGGGTCCAGGGGCTACACCTTC. It yields the protein CAWVGSRGYTF.

The V and J genes are TRBV7-7 and TRBJ2-1; D is ambiguous. This CDR3 is built from 15 residues. Looked up from germline, CDR1 is SSHAT and CDR2 is FNYEAQ (reference sequence). Trimming took 6 bases from V and 2 from J, leaving 14 bases between them. CDR3 residues: CASRLARSTYNEQFF. The CDR3 DNA sequence: TGTGCCAGCAGACTCGCTCGCTCTACCTACAATGAGCAGTTCTTC. The whole variable domain, filled in from reference TRBV7-7 and TRBJ2-1, reads GAGVSQSPRYKVTKRGQDVTLRCDPISSHATLYWYQQALGQGPEFLTYFNYEAQPDKSGLPSDRFSAERPEGSISTLTIQRTEQRDSAMYRCASRLARSTYNEQFFGPGTRLTVL.

This clone was seen only a few times. Written as DNA, the CDR3 is TGTGCCAGCAGCCCAAAAGGACAATACAATGAGCAGTTCTTC. Encoded protein: CASSPKGQYNEQFF. The chain combines TRBV7-9 with TRBJ2-1; D is perhaps TRBD1 (5 bases). There are 14 residues in the CDR3. CDR1 SEHNR and CDR2 FQNEAQ come from the germline V gene (reference sequence). Trimming cost V 5 bases and J 4 bases, with 12 bases left between them.

This sequence joins TRBV24-1 and TRBJ2-3, with 10 bases matching TRBD2. The CDR3 extends over 16 amino acids. Germline V gene lookup returns CDR1 KGHDR and CDR2 SFDVKD. V shed 3 bases, J shed 2 bases, and the junction held 4 bases outside the gene matches. For the CDR3, the DNA is TGTGCCACCAGTGATGCTCTAGCGGGAGACACAGATACGCAGTATTTT. Translating gives CATSDALAGDTDTQYF.

This sequence joins TRBV18 and TRBJ1-1; 7 bases are a match to TRBD1. The germline V gene encodes CDR1 KGHSH and CDR2 LQKENI. The CDR3 has 15 amino acids. J was trimmed by 3 bases and V by 0 bases; bases with no gene match: 4. The CDR3 reads CASSPPGQVYTEAFF. In DNA, the CDR3 is TGTGCCAGCTCACCACCTGGACAGGTTTACACTGAAGCTTTCTTT.

This chain connects TRBV4-3 to TRBJ2-1, with TRBD2 as a possible D gene (6 bases). The length of the CDR3 is 14 residues. Germline CDR1 is LGHNA and CDR2 is YSLEER. V dropped 1 base and J dropped 9 bases, with 13 bases sitting between them. The DNA for the CDR3 is TGCGCCAGCAGCCAAGGTGCAGGGACTCGTGAGCAGTTCTTC. The encoded protein is CASSQGAGTREQFF.

The chain couples TRBV18 to TRBJ1-2; TRBD1 is a possible D gene (5 bases). Germline lookup yields CDR1 KGHSH and CDR2 LQKENI. Trimming took off 1 base at V and 5 bases at J, with 11 bases between the two ends. This CDR3 is built from 14 residues. CDR3 nucleotide sequence: TGTGCCAGCTCACCACGGGAGGGGCCATATGGCTACACCTTC. Translation: CASSPREGPYGYTF.

This clone has a single count. The chain combines TRBV19 with TRBJ2-7, with D perhaps TRBD2 (6 bases). The CDR3 covers 14 residues. CDR1 and CDR2 (germline): LNHDA, SQIVND (reference sequence). With 4 bases removed from V and 2 bases from J, the gap between germline ends came to 12 bases. CDR3 region: CASSTRGTPYEQYF. The DNA for the CDR3 is TGTGCCAGTAGTACCCGGGGGACGCCCTACGAGCAGTACTTC.

The genes are TRBV5-1 and TRBJ2-1, with a weak D call TRBD1 (6 bases). Germline CDR1 and CDR2: SGHRS and YFSETQ. V dropped 4 bases and J dropped 4 bases, with 15 bases sitting between them. This CDR3 region has 15 residues. CDR3 nucleotide sequence: TGCGCCAGCAGCATAACCGGACAGCCTTACAATGAGCAGTTCTTC. It specifies CASSITGQPYNEQFF.

The rearrangement uses TRBV19 and TRBJ2-1, with D maybe TRBD2 (7 bases). The CDR3 consists of 13 residues. Germline V CDR1 and CDR2: LNHDA, SQIVND (reference sequence). V lost 6 bases and J lost 7, with 13 bases in between. The CDR3 protein is CASRVGGGNEQFF. CDR3 DNA sequence: TGTGCCAGTAGAGTAGGGGGGGGTAATGAGCAGTTCTTC.

The chain is built from TRBV5-1 and TRBJ1-4; the match to TRBD1 covers 9 bases. Per germline, CDR1 SGHRS and CDR2 YFSETQ. V was pared by 0 bases and J by 8 bases, with 11 bases of the junction left unmatched. The CDR3 is 17 residues long. DNA for the CDR3: TGCGCCAGCAGCTTGGTTGGGACAGGGTATGGCGGCGAAAAACTGTTTTTT. Protein sequence: CASSLVGTGYGGEKLFF.

The rearrangement uses TRBV15 and TRBJ2-7, with 11 bases fitting TRBD2. After removal of 3 bases from V and 2 bases from J, the junction contained 6 bases not matched to a gene. The CDR3 runs 16 residues. Germline-derived CDR1 and CDR2 are LNHNV and YYDKDF (reference sequence). This CDR3 is CATSSVAGGYPYEQYF. In DNA form, the CDR3 reads TGTGCCACCAGCAGCGTAGCGGGAGGGTACCCCTACGAGCAGTACTTC.

This clone appeared a single time. The rearrangement uses TRBV5-4 and TRBJ1-2; D remains ambiguous. The CDR3 runs to 12 residues. The V and J ends lost 3 bases and 8 bases respectively, with 11 bases between them. Germline assignment: CDR1 SGHNT and CDR2 YYREEE (reference sequence). The CDR3 DNA reads as TGTGCCAGCAGCTCACCTTCGGGGGGCTACACCTTC. This sequence encodes CASSSPSGGYTF.

This CDR3 reads CASSLRGGVGETQYF. The CDR3, as DNA: TGTGCCAGCAGCCTACGGGGGGGGGTCGGTGAGACCCAGTACTTC. The chain couples TRBV3-1 (or the pseudogene TRBV3-2) to TRBJ2-5, with TRBD2 matching 8 bases. Per the germline V gene, CDR1 is LGHDT and CDR2 is YNNKEL (reference sequence). This CDR3 comprises 15 residues. V shed 4 bases, J shed 5 bases, and the junction held 9 bases outside the gene matches.

The chain has TRBV5-5 and TRBJ1-4; D might be TRBD1 (6 bases). CDR3 size: 16 residues. Trimming stripped 4 bases from V and 7 bases from J, with 20 bases between. Germline V gives CDR1 SGHKS, CDR2 YYEKEE (reference sequence). CDR3 residues: CASSTNRADLGEKLFF. The CDR3 DNA is TGTGCCAGCAGCACAAACAGGGCCGACTTGGGTGAAAAACTGTTTTTT.

The sample holds a few counts of this clone. The V and J genes are TRBV2 and TRBJ1-2; D is possibly TRBD1 (5 bases). Trimming pared 7 bases from V and 5 bases from J, leaving 17 bases between. The germline V gene has CDR1 SNHLY and CDR2 FYNNEI. The CDR3 loop spans 14 amino acids. The CDR3 is CASKRGREGYGYTF. Written as DNA, the CDR3 is TGTGCCAGCAAACGGGGGAGAGAAGGATATGGCTACACCTTC.

The CDR3 DNA reads as TGTGCCACCGTTCCAATGGACGGACAGAACACTGAAGCTTTCTTT. Translating it yields CATVPMDGQNTEAFF. The chain carries TRBV6-5 and TRBJ1-1, with a tentative D call TRBD1 (5 bases). The CDR3 runs 15 residues. With 10 bases removed from V and 1 base from J, the gap between germline ends came to 19 bases. Germline CDR1 reads MNHEY; CDR2 reads SVGAGI.

V usage is TRBV3-1 (or the pseudogene TRBV3-2) and J usage is TRBJ1-2, with D unresolved. Germline V gene lookup returns CDR1 LGHDT and CDR2 YNNKEL (reference sequence). V lost 0 bases, J lost 8 bases, and 7 bases lay in between. The CDR3 has 12 residues. CDR3 DNA sequence: TGTGCCAGCAGCCAAGAACTAGGAGGCTACACCTTC. Protein sequence: CASSQELGGYTF.

V gene TRBV3-1 (or the pseudogene TRBV3-2) combines with J gene TRBJ2-3; 15 nucleotides agree with TRBD2. The V gene's germline CDR1 is LGHDT and CDR2 YNNKEL (reference sequence). The J segment lost 2 bases and the V segment lost 4 bases, leaving 4 bases of the junction unmatched. This CDR3 has 17 residues. CDR3 residues: CASSRGLAGGYTDTQYF. The CDR3, as DNA: TGTGCCAGCAGCCGCGGACTAGCGGGGGGGTACACAGATACGCAGTATTTT.